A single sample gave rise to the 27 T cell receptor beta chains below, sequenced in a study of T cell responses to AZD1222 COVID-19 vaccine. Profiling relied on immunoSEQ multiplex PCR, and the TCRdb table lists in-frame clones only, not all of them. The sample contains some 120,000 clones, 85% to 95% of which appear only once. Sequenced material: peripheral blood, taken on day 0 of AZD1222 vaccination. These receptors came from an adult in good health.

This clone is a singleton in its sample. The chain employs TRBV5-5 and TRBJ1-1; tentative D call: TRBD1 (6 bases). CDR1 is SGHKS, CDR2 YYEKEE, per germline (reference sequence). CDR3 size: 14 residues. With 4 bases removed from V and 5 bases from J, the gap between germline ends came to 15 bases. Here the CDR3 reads CASSIPGAETEAFF. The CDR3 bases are TGTGCCAGCAGCATACCGGGGGCGGAGACTGAAGCTTTCTTT.

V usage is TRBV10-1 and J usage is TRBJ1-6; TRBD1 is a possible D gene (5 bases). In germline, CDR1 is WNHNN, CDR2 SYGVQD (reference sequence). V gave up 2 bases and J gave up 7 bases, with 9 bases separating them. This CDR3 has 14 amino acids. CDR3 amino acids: CASSEQGRNSPLHF. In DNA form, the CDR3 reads TGCGCCAGCAGTGAGCAGGGACGAAATTCACCCCTCCACTTT.

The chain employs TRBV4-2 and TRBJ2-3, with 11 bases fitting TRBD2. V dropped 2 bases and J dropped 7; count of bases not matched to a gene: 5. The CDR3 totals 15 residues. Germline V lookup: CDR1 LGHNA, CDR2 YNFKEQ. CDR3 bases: TGTGCCAGCAGCCAATGGGGACTAGCGGCGAATACGCAGTATTTT. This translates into CASSQWGLAANTQYF.

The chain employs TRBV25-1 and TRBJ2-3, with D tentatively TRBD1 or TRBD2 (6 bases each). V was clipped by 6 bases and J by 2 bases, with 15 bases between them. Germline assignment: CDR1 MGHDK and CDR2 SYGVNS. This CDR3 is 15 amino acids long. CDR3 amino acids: CASSEGGRTTDTQYF. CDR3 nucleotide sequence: TGTGCCAGCAGCGAAGGGGGGAGAACCACAGATACGCAGTATTTT. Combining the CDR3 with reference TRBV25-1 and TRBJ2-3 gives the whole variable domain EADIYQTPRYLVIGTGKKITLECSQTMGHDKMYWYQQDPGMELHLIHYSYGVNSTEKGDLSSESTVSRIRTEHFPLTLESARPSHTSQYLCASSEGGRTTDTQYFGPGTRLTVL.

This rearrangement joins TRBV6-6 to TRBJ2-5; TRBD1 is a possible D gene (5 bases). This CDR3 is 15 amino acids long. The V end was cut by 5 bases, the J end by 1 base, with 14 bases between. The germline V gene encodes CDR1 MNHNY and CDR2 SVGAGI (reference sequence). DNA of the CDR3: TGTGCCAGCAGTACTACGGTAGGGGTCCAAGAGACCCAGTACTTC. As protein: CASSTTVGVQETQYF.

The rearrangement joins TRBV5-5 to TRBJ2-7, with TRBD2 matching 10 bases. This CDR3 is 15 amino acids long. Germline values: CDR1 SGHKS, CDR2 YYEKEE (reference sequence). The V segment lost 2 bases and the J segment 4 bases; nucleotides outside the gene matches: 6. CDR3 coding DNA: TGTGCCAGCAGCTTAGCGGGAGGGCCGTTTTACGAGCAGTACTTC. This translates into CASSLAGGPFYEQYF.

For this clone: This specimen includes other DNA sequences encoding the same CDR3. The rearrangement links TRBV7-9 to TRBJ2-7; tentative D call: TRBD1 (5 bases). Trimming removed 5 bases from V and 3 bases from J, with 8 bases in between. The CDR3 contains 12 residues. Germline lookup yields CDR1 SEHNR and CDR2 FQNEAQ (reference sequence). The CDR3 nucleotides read TGTGCCAGCAGCGTCACAGGCTACGAGCAGTACTTC. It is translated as CASSVTGYEQYF.

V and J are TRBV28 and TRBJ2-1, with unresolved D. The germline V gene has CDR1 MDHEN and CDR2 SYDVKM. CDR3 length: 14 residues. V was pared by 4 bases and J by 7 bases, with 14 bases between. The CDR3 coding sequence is TGTGCCAGCAGTTCCCGGGCCCGCCGGAATGAGCAGTTCTTC. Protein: CASSSRARRNEQFF.

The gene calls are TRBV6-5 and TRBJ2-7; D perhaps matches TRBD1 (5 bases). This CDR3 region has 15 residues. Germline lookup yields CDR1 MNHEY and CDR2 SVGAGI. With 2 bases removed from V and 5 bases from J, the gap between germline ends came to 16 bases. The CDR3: CASSYQPGPRDEQYF. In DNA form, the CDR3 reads TGTGCCAGCAGTTACCAACCGGGCCCCAGGGACGAGCAGTACTTC.

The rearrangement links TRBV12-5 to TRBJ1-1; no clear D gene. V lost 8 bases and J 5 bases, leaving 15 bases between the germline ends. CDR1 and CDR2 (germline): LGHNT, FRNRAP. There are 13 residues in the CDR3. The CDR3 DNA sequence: TGTGCTAGTCAAAAGGGTGAGAGGACTGAAGCTTTCTTT. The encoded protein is CASQKGERTEAFF.

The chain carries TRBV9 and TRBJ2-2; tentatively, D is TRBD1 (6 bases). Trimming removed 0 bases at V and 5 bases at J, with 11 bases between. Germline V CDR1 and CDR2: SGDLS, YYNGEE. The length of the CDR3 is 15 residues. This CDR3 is CASSVEGRGTGELFF. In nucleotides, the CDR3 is TGTGCCAGCAGCGTAGAGGGCAGGGGAACCGGGGAGCTGTTTTTT.

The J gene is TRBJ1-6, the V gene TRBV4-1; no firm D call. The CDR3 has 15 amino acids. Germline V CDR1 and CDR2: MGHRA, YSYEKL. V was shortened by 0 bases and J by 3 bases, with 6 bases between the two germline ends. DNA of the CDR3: TGCGCCAGCAGCCAAGATGGGCACTATAATTCACCCCTCCACTTT. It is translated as CASSQDGHYNSPLHF.

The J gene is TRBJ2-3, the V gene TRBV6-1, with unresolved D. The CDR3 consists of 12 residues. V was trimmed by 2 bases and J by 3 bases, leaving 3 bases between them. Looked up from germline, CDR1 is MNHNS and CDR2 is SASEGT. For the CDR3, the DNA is TGTGCCAGCAGTGAATTTACAGATACGCAGTATTTT. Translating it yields CASSEFTDTQYF.

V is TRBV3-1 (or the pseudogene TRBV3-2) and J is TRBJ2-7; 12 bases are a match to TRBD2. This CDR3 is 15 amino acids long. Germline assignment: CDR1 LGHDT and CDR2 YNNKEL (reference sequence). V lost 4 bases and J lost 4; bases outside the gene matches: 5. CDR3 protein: CASSLGLAGLYEQYF. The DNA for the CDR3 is TGTGCCAGCAGCCTAGGACTAGCGGGACTTTACGAGCAGTACTTC.

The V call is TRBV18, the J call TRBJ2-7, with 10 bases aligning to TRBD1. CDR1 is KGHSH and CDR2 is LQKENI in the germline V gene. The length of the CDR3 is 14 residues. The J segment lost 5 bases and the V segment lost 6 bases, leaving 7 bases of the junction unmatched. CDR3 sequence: CASSLGTGVDEQYF. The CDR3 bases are TGTGCCAGCTCCCTCGGGACAGGGGTTGACGAGCAGTACTTC.

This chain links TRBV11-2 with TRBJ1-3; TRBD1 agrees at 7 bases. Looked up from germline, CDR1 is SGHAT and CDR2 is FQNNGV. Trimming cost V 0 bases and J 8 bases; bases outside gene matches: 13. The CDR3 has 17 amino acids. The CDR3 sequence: CASSLDLGQILGDTIYF. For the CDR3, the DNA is TGTGCCAGCAGCTTAGATTTGGGACAGATCCTCGGGGACACCATATATTTT.

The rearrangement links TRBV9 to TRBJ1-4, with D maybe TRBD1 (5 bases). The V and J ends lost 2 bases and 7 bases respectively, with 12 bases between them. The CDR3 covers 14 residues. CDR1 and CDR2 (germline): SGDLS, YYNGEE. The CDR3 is CASSVTGDVEKLFF. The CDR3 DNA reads TGTGCCAGCAGCGTGACCGGGGACGTTGAAAAACTGTTTTTT.

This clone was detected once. The CDR3 loop reads CASTTGGSNQPQHF. CDR3 coding DNA: TGTGCCAGCACTACGGGGGGTTCCAATCAGCCCCAGCATTTT. The V and J genes are TRBV27 and TRBJ1-5, with D possibly being TRBD1 (5 bases). This CDR3 has 14 residues. Germline CDR1 and CDR2: MNHEY and SMNVEV (reference sequence). The V end lost 7 bases, the J end lost 3 bases, and 13 bases lay between the germline ends.

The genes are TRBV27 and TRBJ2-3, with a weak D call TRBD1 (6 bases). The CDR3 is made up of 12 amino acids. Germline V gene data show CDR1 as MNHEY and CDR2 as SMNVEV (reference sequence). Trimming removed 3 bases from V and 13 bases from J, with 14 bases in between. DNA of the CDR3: TGTGCCAGCAGTTTGATACAGGGACCGAAGTATTTT. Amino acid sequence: CASSLIQGPKYF.

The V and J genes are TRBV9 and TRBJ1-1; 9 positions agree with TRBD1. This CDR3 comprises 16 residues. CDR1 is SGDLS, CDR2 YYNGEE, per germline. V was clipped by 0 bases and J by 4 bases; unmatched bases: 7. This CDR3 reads CASSVDGTGRLTEAFF. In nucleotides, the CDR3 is TGTGCCAGCAGCGTAGATGGGACAGGGCGTCTCACTGAAGCTTTCTTT.

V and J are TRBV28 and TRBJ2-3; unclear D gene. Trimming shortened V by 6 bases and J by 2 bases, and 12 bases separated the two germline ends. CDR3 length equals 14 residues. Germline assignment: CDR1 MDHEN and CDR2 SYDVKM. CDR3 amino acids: CASSRSSLTDTQYF. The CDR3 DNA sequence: TGTGCCAGCAGCCGTAGCTCTCTCACAGATACGCAGTATTTT.

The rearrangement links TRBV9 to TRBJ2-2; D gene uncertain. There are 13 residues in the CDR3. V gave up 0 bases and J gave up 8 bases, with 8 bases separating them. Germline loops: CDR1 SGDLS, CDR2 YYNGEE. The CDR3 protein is CASSVVFSGELFF. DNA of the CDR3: TGTGCCAGCAGCGTAGTGTTTAGTGGGGAGCTGTTTTTT.

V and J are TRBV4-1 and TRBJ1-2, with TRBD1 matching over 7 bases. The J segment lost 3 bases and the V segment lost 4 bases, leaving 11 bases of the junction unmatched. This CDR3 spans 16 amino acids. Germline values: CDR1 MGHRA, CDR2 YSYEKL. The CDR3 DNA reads TGCGCCAGCAGCCCCTCAGGAACAGGGGAAGACTATGGCTACACCTTC. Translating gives CASSPSGTGEDYGYTF.

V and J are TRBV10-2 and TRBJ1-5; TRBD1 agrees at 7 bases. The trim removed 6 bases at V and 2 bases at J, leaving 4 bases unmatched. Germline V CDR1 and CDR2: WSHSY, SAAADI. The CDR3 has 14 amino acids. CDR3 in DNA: TGCGCCAGCAGGGGCGGACAGGGCAATCAGCCCCAGCATTTT. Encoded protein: CASRGGQGNQPQHF.

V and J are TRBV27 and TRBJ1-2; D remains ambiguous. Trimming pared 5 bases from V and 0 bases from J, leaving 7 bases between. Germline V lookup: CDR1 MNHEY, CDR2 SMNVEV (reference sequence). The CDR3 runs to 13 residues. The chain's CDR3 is CASSPLTNYGYTF. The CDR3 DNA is TGTGCCAGCAGTCCCTTAACTAACTATGGCTACACCTTC.

The chain's CDR3 is CASSLRRGKTDTQYF. CDR3 DNA: TGTGCCAGCAGTTTACGTAGGGGGAAGACAGATACGCAGTATTTT. This chain links TRBV28 with TRBJ2-3, with D possibly matching TRBD1 (6 bases). The V end was cut by 2 bases, the J end by 3 bases, with 12 bases between. The CDR3 covers 15 residues. In germline, CDR1 is MDHEN, CDR2 SYDVKM. The full variable domain, rest sourced from reference TRBV28 and TRBJ2-3, is DVKVTQSSRYLVKRTGEKVFLECVQDMDHENMFWYRQDPGLGLRLIYFSYDVKMKEKGDIPEGYSVSREKKERFSLILESASTNQTSMYLCASSLRRGKTDTQYFGPGTRLTVL.

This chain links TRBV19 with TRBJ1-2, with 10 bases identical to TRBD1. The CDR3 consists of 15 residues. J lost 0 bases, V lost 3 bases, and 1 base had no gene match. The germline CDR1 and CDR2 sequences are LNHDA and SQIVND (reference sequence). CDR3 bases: TGTGCCAGTAGTATTGGACAGGGGGCTAACTATGGCTACACCTTC. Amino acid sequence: CASSIGQGANYGYTF.